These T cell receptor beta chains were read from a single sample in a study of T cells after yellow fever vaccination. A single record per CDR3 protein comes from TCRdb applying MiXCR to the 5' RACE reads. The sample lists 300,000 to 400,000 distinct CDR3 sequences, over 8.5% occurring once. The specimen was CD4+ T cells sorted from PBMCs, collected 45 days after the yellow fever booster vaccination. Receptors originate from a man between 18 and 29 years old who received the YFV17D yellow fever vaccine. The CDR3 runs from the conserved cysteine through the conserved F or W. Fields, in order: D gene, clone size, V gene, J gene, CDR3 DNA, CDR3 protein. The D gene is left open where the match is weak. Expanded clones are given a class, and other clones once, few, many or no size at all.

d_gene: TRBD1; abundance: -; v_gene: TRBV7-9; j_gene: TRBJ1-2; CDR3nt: TGTGCCAGCAGATCGATCCTGAGGGACAGGAACTATGGCTACACCTTC; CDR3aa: CASRSILRDRNYGYTF
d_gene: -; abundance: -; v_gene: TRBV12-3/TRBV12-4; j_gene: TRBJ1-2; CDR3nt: TGTGCCAGCAGTTTGGGCAGGGCGGGGAAAGTCTACACCTTC; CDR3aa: CASSLGRAGKVYTF
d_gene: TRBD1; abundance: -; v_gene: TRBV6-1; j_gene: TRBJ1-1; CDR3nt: TGTGCCAGTACCTGGACAGGGAGAGGCACTGAAGCTTTCTTT; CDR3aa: CASTWTGRGTEAFF
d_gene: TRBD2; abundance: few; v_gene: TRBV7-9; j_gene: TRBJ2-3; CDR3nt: TGTGCCAGCGCTCAGGGTAGCGGGAACACAGATACGCAGTATTTT; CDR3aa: CASAQGSGNTDTQYF
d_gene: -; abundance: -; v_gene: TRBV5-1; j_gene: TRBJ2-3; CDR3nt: TGCGCCAGCAGCTTGATCCCTCGGACAGATACGCAGTATTTT; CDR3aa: CASSLIPRTDTQYF
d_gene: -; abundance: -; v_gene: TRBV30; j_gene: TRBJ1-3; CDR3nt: TGTGCCTGGAGTTGGTATGCTGGAAACACCATATATTTT; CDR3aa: CAWSWYAGNTIYF
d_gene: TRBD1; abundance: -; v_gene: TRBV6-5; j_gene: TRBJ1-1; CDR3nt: TGTGCCAGCAGTTACAAGTCGGGGACAGGGGGCGAAGCTTACTTT; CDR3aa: CASSYKSGTGGEAYF
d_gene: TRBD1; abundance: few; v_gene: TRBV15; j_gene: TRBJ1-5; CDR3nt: TGTGCCTCACGACAGGGGTACAATCAGCCCCAGCATTTT; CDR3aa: CASRQGYNQPQHF
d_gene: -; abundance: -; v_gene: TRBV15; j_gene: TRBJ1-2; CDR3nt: TGTGCCACCAGCCCAGAACCATTGATGGGGTATGGCTACACCTTC; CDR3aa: CATSPEPLMGYGYTF
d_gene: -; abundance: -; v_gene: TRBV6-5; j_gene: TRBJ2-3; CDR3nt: TGTGCCAGCAGTTATATCATAGGGGATACGCAGTATTTT; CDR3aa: CASSYIIGDTQYF
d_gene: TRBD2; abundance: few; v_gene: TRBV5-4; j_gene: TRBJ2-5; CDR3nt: TGTGCCAGCAGCCCCGCGACTAGCCGGTCACAAGAGACCCAGTACTTC; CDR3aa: CASSPATSRSQETQYF
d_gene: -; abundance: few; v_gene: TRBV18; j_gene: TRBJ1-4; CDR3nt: TGTGCCAGCTCACCTCAGCAGAGGGGTTCAACTAATGAAAAACTGTTTTTT; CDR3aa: CASSPQQRGSTNEKLFF
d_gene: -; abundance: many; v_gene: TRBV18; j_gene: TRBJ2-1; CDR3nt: TGTGCCAGCTCACCGAGGGGTTACAATGAGCAGTTCTTC; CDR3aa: CASSPRGYNEQFF
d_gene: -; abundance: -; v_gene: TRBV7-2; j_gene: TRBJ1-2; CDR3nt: TGTGCCAGCAGCTTACTGGGGGGAGCATTTGGTGGCTACACCTTC; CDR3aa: CASSLLGGAFGGYTF
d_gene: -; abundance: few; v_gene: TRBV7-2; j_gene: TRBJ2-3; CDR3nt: TGTGCCAGCAGCTCCTACTTGGCGGATACGCAGTATTTT; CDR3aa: CASSSYLADTQYF
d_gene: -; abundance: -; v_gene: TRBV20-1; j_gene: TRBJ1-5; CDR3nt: TGCAGTGCCGCGGACTCCCGAAGGAATCAGCCCCAGCATTTT; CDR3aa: CSAADSRRNQPQHF
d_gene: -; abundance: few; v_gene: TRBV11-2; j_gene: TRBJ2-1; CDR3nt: TGTGCCAGCAGCTTAGTTGACACCGGGATCCTCCAGTTCTTC; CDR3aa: CASSLVDTGILQFF
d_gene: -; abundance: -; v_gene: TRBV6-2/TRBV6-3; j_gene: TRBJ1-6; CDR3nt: TGTGCCACCCGACGGGAAAATAATTCACCCCTCCACTTT; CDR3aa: CATRRENNSPLHF